Below, 24 T cell receptor beta chains from the same sample are listed, as sequenced in a study of blood T cell repertoires in COVID-19. Sequenced by immunoSEQ multiplex PCR; TCRdb stores in-frame clones only, minus some. The sample shows tens of thousands of clones, roughly 80% of them seen only once. The sequenced sample was peripheral blood. All receptors come from a man aged 65 to 85 who had recovered from COVID-19.

This chain links TRBV11-2 with TRBJ2-4, with D possibly matching TRBD2 (5 bases). The CDR3 contains 16 residues. With 5 bases removed from V and 0 bases from J, the gap between germline ends came to 14 bases. Germline V gene data show CDR1 as SGHAT and CDR2 as FQNNGV. DNA for the CDR3: TGTGCCAGCAGCCCTTTCATCGGGATAGCCAAAAACATTCAGTACTTC. Its translation is CASSPFIGIAKNIQYF.

V and J are TRBV6-2 or TRBV6-3 and TRBJ2-5, with D uncertain. Germline values: CDR1 MNHEY, CDR2 SVGEGT. This CDR3 region has 13 residues. V was shortened by 3 bases and J by 3 bases, with 8 bases between the two germline ends. CDR3 amino acids: CASSYRIEETQYF. The CDR3 region has the DNA TGTGCCAGCAGTTATCGTATAGAAGAGACCCAGTACTTC.

This clone was recorded a few times. The chain employs TRBV7-9 and TRBJ1-1; possible D gene TRBD1, 5 bases. The CDR3 is 13 amino acids. The germline V and J ends were trimmed by 5 bases and 6 bases, with 13 bases remaining between them. In germline, CDR1 is SEHNR, CDR2 FQNEAQ (reference sequence). The CDR3 loop is CASSDPWGAEAFF. As DNA, the CDR3 is TGTGCCAGCAGCGATCCCTGGGGGGCTGAAGCTTTCTTT.

The chain links TRBV6-5 to TRBJ2-5; D is ambiguous. Trimming left V 3 bases short and J 1 base short, with 6 bases between. CDR1 is MNHEY and CDR2 is SVGAGI in the germline V gene. CDR3 size: 13 residues. The CDR3 region has the DNA TGTGCCAGCAGTTATTACGGCCAAGAGACCCAGTACTTC. It is translated as CASSYYGQETQYF.

In its sample, this clone was seen a few times. No conserved phenylalanine or tryptophan is present at the end of the CDR3, so a read error is the likely explanation. The DNA is omitted, as the CDR3 cannot be located on it reliably, and the CDR3 follows TCRdb's listing. J is TRBJ2-3 and V is TRBV11-2; the listed D gene, TRBD1, was not tested against the DNA. The length of the CDR3 is 13 amino acids, counting both ends. The germline gives CDR1 SGHAT, CDR2 FQNNGV. The CDR3 protein is CASSLDLGGHLMC.

In its sample, this clone was seen a few times. CDR3 DNA sequence: TGTGCCAGCCACCCTGGGCAGATATACGAGCAGTACTTC. It translates to CASHPGQIYEQYF. This chain joins TRBV2 and TRBJ2-7; unclear D gene. This CDR3 spans 13 amino acids. Trimming took 8 bases from V and 4 from J, leaving 15 bases between them. Looked up from germline, CDR1 is SNHLY and CDR2 is FYNNEI.

The chain is built from TRBV18 and TRBJ2-3; tentatively, D is TRBD2 (5 bases). From germline, CDR1 is KGHSH and CDR2 LQKENI. The CDR3 runs to 14 residues. V was trimmed by 8 bases and J by 0 bases, leaving 12 bases between them. Written as DNA, the CDR3 is TGTGCCAGCCGAGGACTGGCTAGCACAGATACGCAGTATTTT. This gives the protein CASRGLASTDTQYF.

Here the CDR3 DNA reads TGTGCCAGCAGTTCCTACAGGGAAGTAGCCAAAAACATTCAGTACTTC. It specifies CASSSYREVAKNIQYF. The chain couples TRBV28 to TRBJ2-4; the D gene is possibly TRBD1 (6 bases). Germline V gives CDR1 MDHEN, CDR2 SYDVKM. V lost 4 bases, J lost 0 bases, and 13 bases lay in between. The CDR3 has 16 amino acids.

The J gene is TRBJ1-5, the V gene TRBV18; 9 positions agree with TRBD1. Germline CDR1 and CDR2: KGHSH and LQKENI. There are 17 residues in the CDR3. The V and J ends lost 0 bases and 2 bases, in that order; junction bases with no gene match: 5. CDR3 sequence: CASSPPGQGLRNQPQHF. Written as DNA, the CDR3 is TGTGCCAGCTCACCACCGGGACAGGGCTTGCGCAATCAGCCCCAGCATTTT.

The chain uses TRBV7-9 and TRBJ2-5, with D possibly being TRBD1 (6 bases). V gave up 2 bases and J gave up 5 bases, with 27 bases separating them. Germline loops: CDR1 SEHNR, CDR2 FQNEAQ (reference sequence). CDR3 size: 19 residues. CDR3 DNA sequence: TGTGCCAGCAGCTTATACAGGTCGGGAAACAGGGAGAGAATTGAGACCCAGTACTTC. Translating gives CASSLYRSGNRERIETQYF.

This clone has only a few counts. The chain carries TRBV30 and TRBJ2-1, with a possible D match to TRBD2 (5 bases). V lost 8 bases and J lost 4, with 15 bases in between. The length of the CDR3 is 13 residues. Per germline, CDR1 GTSNPN and CDR2 SVGIG (reference sequence). The CDR3 region is CAGYLEGYNEQFF. CDR3 coding DNA: TGTGCCGGTTACTTAGAGGGATACAATGAGCAGTTCTTC.

This chain links TRBV3-1 (or the pseudogene TRBV3-2) with TRBJ2-3; 15 bases map to TRBD2. Germline trimming cut 1 base from V and 6 bases from J; bases unmatched to any gene: 11. Germline V gene data show CDR1 as LGHDT and CDR2 as YNNKEL (reference sequence). This CDR3 spans 19 amino acids. The CDR3, as DNA: TGTGCCAGCAGCCAAGCTAGCACTGCCGGGACTAGCGGGAGGGATACGCAGTATTTT. It encodes CASSQASTAGTSGRDTQYF.

The V gene is TRBV6-5, the J gene TRBJ1-2; a possible D gene is TRBD1 (5 bases). Germline CDR1 is MNHEY and CDR2 is SVGAGI. The CDR3 is 16 residues long. The germline V and J ends were trimmed by 0 bases and 2 bases, with 13 bases remaining between them. CDR3 DNA sequence: TGTGCCAGCAGTTACTCGAGACAGCGATACAACTATGGCTACACCTTC. Translated, it gives CASSYSRQRYNYGYTF.

The chain is built from TRBV15 and TRBJ2-5; D not certain. Per the germline V gene, CDR1 is LNHNV and CDR2 is YYDKDF (reference sequence). V lost 0 bases to trimming and J lost 3 bases, with 11 bases between them. The CDR3 spans 15 residues. CDR3 residues: CATSRDSRSEETQYF. The CDR3 DNA is TGTGCCACCAGCAGAGACTCTAGGTCAGAAGAGACCCAGTACTTC.

V and J are TRBV5-6 and TRBJ2-7, with 10 bases fitting TRBD2. CDR1 and CDR2 (germline): SGHDT, YYEEEE. J lost 4 bases, V lost 4 bases, and 14 bases had no gene match. The CDR3 has 17 amino acids. This chain's CDR3 is CASSNYAGTSVIYEQYF. In nucleotides, the CDR3 is TGTGCCAGCAGCAACTATGCCGGGACTAGCGTGATTTACGAGCAGTACTTC.

The J gene is TRBJ2-1, the V gene TRBV5-6, with a tentative D call TRBD1 (5 bases). The CDR3 consists of 11 residues. Trimming took off 4 bases at V and 10 bases at J, with 9 bases between the two ends. Germline V gives CDR1 SGHDT, CDR2 YYEEEE. As DNA, the CDR3 is TGTGCCAGCAGCCATAGGACAGAGCAGTTCTTC. Its translation: CASSHRTEQFF.

V and J are TRBV19 and TRBJ1-2; 7 bases agree with TRBD1. The length of the CDR3 is 13 residues. Germline trimming cut 6 bases from V and 3 bases from J; bases unmatched to any gene: 4. Germline lookup yields CDR1 LNHDA and CDR2 SQIVND (reference sequence). This CDR3 is CASSDRVDYGYTF. The CDR3 DNA sequence: TGTGCCAGTAGCGACAGGGTCGACTATGGCTACACCTTC.

The chain has TRBV10-2 and TRBJ1-4; D is possibly TRBD1 (6 bases). Germline CDR1 is WSHSY and CDR2 is SAAADI. The CDR3 has 12 amino acids. V gave up 6 bases and J gave up 11 bases, with 13 bases separating them. This CDR3 is CASRGAGAKLFF. CDR3 nucleotide sequence: TGCGCCAGCAGGGGGGCAGGGGCGAAACTGTTTTTT.

V is TRBV5-4 and J is TRBJ2-3; no definite D call. The V end was cut by 6 bases, the J end by 0 bases, with 8 bases between. This CDR3 comprises 13 residues. Per the germline V gene, CDR1 is SGHNT and CDR2 is YYREEE (reference sequence). The CDR3 is CASTFPSTDTQYF. CDR3 sequence (DNA): TGTGCCAGCACCTTCCCTAGCACAGATACGCAGTATTTT.

This chain links TRBV3-1 (or the pseudogene TRBV3-2) with TRBJ2-1, with 8 bases matching TRBD2. Germline V gene sequence: CDR1 LGHDT, CDR2 YNNKEL (reference sequence). V shed 1 base and J 5 bases; nucleotides not matched to a gene: 7. The length of the CDR3 is 16 residues. In nucleotides, the CDR3 is TGTGCCAGCAGCCAAGTCCTAGGACTAGCCGACAATGAGCAGTTCTTC. This codes for CASSQVLGLADNEQFF.

This chain joins TRBV10-2 and TRBJ2-1; 7 bases fit TRBD2. The CDR3 consists of 13 residues. The V gene's germline CDR1 is WSHSY and CDR2 SAAADI. V gave up 4 bases and J gave up 5 bases; unmatched junction bases: 2. The CDR3 coding sequence is TGCGCCAGCAGTGTGGGACTACACAATGAGCAGTTCTTC. It is translated as CASSVGLHNEQFF.

The chain uses TRBV7-2 and TRBJ2-5, with 10 nucleotides matching TRBD2. The length of the CDR3 is 16 residues. Per the germline V gene, CDR1 is SGHTA and CDR2 is FQGNSA. After removal of 4 bases from V and 1 base from J, the junction contained 6 bases not matched to a gene. CDR3 in DNA: TGTGCCAGCAGCTACCTAGCGGGAGTACTCCAAGAGACCCAGTACTTC. As protein: CASSYLAGVLQETQYF.

V gene TRBV11-3 combines with J gene TRBJ2-1; D is uncertain. CDR1 SGHNT and CDR2 YENEEA come from the germline V gene. This CDR3 has 13 residues. V lost 5 bases and J lost 6, with 11 bases in between. This CDR3 reads CASSPTFGNEQFF. For the CDR3, the DNA is TGTGCCAGCAGCCCCACTTTCGGCAATGAGCAGTTCTTC.

This chain links TRBV29-1 with TRBJ2-3, with 10 bases identical to TRBD2. The V and J ends lost 2 bases and 3 bases, in that order; junction bases with no gene match: 8. The CDR3 covers 16 residues. Germline V gene lookup returns CDR1 SQVTM and CDR2 ANQGSEA. CDR3 region: CSVEKPSSGSTDTQYF. For the CDR3, the DNA is TGCAGCGTTGAAAAGCCCTCTAGCGGGAGTACAGATACGCAGTATTTT.